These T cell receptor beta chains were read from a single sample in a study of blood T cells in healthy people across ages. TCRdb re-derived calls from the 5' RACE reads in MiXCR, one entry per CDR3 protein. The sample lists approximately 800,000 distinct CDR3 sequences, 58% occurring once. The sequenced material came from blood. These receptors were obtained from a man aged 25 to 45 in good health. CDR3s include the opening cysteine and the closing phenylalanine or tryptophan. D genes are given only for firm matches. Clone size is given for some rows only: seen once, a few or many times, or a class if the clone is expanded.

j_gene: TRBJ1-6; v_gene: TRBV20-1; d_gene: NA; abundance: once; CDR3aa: CGARDLSDGENSPLHF; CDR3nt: TGCGGTGCTAGAGATCTCAGTGACGGGGAAAATTCACCCCTCCACTTT
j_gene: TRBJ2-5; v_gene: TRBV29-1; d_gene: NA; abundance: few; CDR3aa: CSVVGALRETQYF; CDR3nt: TGCAGCGTTGTAGGGGCGCTCAGAGAGACCCAGTACTTC
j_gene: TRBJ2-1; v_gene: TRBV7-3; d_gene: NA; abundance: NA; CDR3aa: CASSPLPEAYNEQFF; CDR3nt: TGTGCCAGCAGCCCTCTTCCGGAGGCCTACAATGAGCAGTTCTTC
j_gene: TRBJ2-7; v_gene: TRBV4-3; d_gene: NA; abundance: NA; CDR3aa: CASSDGSYEQYF; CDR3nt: TGCGCCAGCAGCGACGGAAGCTACGAGCAGTACTTC
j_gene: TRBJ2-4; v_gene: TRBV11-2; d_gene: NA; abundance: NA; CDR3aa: CASSTQQGGVAKNIQYF; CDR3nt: TGTGCCAGCAGCACCCAACAGGGCGGTGTCGCCAAAAACATTCAGTACTTC
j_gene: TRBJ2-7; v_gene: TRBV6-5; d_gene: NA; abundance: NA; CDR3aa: CASSYHRGRGNEQYF; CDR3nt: TGTGCCAGCAGTTACCACCGGGGCAGGGGAAACGAGCAGTACTTC
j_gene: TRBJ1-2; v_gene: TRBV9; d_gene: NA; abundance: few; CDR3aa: CASSPGGAVNYGYTF; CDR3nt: TGTGCCAGCAGCCCCGGTGGAGCAGTAAACTATGGCTACACCTTC
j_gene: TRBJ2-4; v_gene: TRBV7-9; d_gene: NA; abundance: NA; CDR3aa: CASSFRWGIAKNIQYF; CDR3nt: TGTGCCAGCAGCTTTCGGTGGGGGATAGCCAAAAACATTCAGTACTTC
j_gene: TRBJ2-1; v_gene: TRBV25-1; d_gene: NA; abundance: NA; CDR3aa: CASSEDTVGDNEQFF; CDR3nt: TGTGCCAGCAGTGAAGATACGGTGGGCGACAATGAGCAGTTCTTC
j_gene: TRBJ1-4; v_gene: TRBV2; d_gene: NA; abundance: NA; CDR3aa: CASSDYSPKEEKLFF; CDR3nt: TGTGCCAGCAGTGACTATAGTCCGAAGGAGGAAAAACTGTTTTTT
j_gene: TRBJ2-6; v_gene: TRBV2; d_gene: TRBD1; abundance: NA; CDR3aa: CASIFLEGASGANVLTF; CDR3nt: TGTGCCAGCATCTTTCTTGAGGGGGCCTCTGGGGCCAACGTCCTGACTTTC
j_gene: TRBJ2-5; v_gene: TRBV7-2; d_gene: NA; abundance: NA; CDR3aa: CASSLFRAQETQYF; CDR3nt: TGTGCCAGCAGCTTATTCCGAGCCCAAGAGACCCAGTACTTC
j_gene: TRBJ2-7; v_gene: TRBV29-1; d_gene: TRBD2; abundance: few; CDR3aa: CSVDSGSREQYF; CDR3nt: TGCAGCGTAGATAGCGGGTCTCGCGAGCAGTACTTC
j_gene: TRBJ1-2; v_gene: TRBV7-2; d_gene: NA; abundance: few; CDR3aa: CASSLVSGKGTNLPYGYTF; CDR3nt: TGTGCCAGCAGCTTAGTGTCGGGAAAGGGGACCAATCTCCCTTATGGCTACACCTTC
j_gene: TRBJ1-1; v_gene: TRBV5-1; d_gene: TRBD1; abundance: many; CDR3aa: CASSFEDRGEAFF; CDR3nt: TGCGCCAGCAGCTTCGAAGACAGGGGAGAAGCTTTCTTT
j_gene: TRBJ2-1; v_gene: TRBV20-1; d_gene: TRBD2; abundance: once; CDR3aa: CSARKLAGKAFYNEQFLKEQFF; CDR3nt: TGCAGTGCCCGAAAACTAGCGGGGAAGGCCTTCTACAATGAGCAGTTCTTAAAGGAGCAGTTCTTC
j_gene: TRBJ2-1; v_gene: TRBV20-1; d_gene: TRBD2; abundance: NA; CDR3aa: CSARLAGGPHNEQFF; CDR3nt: TGCAGTGCAAGACTAGCGGGGGGGCCCCACAATGAGCAGTTCTTC
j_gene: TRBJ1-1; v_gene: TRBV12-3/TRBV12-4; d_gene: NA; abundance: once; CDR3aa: CASSPQGLAFF; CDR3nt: TGTGCCAGCAGTCCCCAGGGGCTCGCTTTCTTT
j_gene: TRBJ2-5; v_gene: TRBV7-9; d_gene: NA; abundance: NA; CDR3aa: CASSLRTAYQETQYF; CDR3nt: TGTGCCAGCAGCCTCCGGACCGCGTACCAAGAGACCCAGTACTTC
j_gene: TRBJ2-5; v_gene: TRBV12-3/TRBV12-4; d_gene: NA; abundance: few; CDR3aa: CASSLRPNLQETQYF; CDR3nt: TGTGCCAGCAGTTTACGACCAAACCTCCAAGAGACCCAGTACTTC
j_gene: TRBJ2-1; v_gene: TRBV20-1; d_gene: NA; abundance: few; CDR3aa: CSASVGLQSNEQFF; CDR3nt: TGCAGTGCTAGTGTAGGTCTTCAATCCAATGAGCAGTTCTTC
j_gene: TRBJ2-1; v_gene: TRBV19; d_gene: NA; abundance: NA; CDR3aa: CASSTPGSSYNEQFF; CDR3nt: TGTGCCAGTAGTACCCCAGGTAGCTCCTACAATGAGCAGTTCTTC
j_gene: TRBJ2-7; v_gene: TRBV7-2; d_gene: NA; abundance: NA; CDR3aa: CASSLNGAYEQYF; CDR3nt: TGTGCCAGCAGCTTGAATGGGGCCTACGAGCAGTACTTC
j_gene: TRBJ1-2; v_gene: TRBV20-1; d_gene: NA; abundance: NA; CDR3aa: CSARAAGQYGYGYTF; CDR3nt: TGCAGTGCTAGAGCCGCCGGACAGTACGGATATGGCTACACCTTC
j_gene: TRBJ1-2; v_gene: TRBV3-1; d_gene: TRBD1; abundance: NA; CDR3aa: CASSQDQGGHGYTF; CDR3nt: TGTGCCAGCAGCCAAGATCAGGGGGGGCATGGCTACACCTTC
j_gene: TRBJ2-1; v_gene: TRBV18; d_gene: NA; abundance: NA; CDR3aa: CASSPGRNEQFF; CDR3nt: TGTGCCAGCAGCCCCGGGAGAAATGAGCAGTTCTTC
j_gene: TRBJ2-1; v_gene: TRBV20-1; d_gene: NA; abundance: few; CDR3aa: CSVARGIGVYNEQFF; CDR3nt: TGCAGTGTGGCACGTGGGATAGGGGTCTACAATGAGCAGTTCTTC
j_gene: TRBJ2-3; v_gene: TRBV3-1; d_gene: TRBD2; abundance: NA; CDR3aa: CASSQPGGENTQYF; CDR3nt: TGTGCCAGCAGCCAACCCGGGGGGGAAAATACGCAGTATTTT
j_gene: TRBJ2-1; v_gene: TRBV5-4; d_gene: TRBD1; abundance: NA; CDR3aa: CASSLGTGIPDFQQFF; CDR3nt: TGTGCCAGCAGCTTGGGGACAGGGATTCCGGATTTTCAGCAGTTCTTC
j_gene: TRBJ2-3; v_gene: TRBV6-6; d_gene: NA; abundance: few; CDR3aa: CASSRQLPDYTDTQYF; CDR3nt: TGTGCCAGCAGTCGACAGTTGCCCGACTACACAGATACGCAGTATTTT
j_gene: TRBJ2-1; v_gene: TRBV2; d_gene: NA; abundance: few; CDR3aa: CASNEQQYNEQFF; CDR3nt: TGTGCCAGCAATGAGCAGCAGTACAATGAGCAGTTCTTC
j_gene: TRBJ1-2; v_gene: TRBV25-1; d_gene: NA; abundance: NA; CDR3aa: CASSPRENTQLGYTF; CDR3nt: TGTGCCAGCTCACCCCGGGAGAATACACAGCTTGGCTACACCTTC
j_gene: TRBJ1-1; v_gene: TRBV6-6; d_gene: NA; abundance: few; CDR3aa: CASINALSGNTEAFF; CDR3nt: TGTGCCAGCATCAACGCACTCAGTGGGAACACTGAAGCTTTCTTT
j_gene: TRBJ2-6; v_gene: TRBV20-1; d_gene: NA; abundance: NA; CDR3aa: CSAREKGGWANVLTF; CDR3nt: TGCAGTGCTAGAGAAAAGGGGGGGTGGGCCAACGTCCTGACTTTC
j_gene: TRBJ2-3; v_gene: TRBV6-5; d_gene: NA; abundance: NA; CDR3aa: CASNPGGTRTDTQYF; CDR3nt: TGTGCCAGCAACCCTGGCGGTACTCGAACAGATACGCAGTATTTT